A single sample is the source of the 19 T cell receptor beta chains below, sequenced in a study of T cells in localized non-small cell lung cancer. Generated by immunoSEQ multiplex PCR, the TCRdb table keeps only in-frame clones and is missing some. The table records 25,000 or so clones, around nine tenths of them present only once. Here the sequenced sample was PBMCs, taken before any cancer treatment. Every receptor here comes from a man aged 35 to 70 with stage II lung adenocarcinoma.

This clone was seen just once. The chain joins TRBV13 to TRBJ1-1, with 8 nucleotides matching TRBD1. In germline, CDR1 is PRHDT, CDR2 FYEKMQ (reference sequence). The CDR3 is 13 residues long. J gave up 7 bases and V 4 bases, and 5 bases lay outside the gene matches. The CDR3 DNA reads TGTGCCAGCAGCTCCAGACAGGGGTATGAAGCTTTCTTT. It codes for CASSSRQGYEAFF.

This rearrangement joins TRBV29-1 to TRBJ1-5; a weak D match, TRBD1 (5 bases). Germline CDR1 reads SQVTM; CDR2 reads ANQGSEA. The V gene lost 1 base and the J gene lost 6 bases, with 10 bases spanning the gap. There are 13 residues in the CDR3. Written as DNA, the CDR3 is TGCAGCGTTGAAGGGGGGTTGGGTCAGCCCCAGCATTTT. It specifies CSVEGGLGQPQHF.

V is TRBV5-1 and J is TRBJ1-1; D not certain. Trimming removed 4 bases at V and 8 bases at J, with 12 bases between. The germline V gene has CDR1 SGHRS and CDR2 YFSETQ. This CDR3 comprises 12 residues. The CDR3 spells CASSPDFGEAFF. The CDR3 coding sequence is TGCGCCAGCAGCCCGGACTTTGGGGAAGCTTTCTTT.

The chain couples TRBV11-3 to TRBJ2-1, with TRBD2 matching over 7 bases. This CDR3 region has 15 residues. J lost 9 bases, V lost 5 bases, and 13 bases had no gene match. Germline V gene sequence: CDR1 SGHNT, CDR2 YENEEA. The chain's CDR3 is CASSQSAREESEQFF. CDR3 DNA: TGTGCCAGCAGCCAAAGTGCACGGGAGGAATCTGAGCAGTTCTTC.

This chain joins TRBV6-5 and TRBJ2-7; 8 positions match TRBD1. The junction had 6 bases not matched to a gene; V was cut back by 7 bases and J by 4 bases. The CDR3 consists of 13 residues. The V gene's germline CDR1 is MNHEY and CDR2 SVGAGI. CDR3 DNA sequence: TGTGCCAGCAACGGAAACAGGGGGTACGAGCAGTACTTC. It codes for CASNGNRGYEQYF.

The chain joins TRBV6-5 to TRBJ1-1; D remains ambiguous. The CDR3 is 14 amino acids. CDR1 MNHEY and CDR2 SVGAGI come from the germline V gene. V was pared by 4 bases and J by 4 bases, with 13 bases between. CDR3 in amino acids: CASSSVSKGTEAFF. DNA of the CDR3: TGTGCCAGCAGTTCCGTGAGTAAGGGCACTGAAGCTTTCTTT.

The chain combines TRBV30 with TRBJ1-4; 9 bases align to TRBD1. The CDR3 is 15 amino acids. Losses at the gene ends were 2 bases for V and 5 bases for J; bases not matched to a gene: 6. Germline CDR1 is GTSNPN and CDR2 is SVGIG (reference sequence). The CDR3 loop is CAWSRSGTGNEKLFF. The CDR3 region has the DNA TGTGCCTGGAGTCGGTCCGGGACAGGGAATGAAAAACTGTTTTTT.

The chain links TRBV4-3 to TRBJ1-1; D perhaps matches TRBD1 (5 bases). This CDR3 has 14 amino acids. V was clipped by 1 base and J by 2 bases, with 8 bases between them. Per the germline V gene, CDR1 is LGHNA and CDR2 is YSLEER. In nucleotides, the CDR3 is TGCGCCAGCAGCCAAGGACAGTACAACACTGAAGCTTTCTTT. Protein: CASSQGQYNTEAFF.

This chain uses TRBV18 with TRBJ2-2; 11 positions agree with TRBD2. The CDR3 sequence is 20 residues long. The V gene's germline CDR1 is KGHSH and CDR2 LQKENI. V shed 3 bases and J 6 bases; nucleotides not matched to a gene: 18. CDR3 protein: CASSPGTSGLSGGSAGELFF. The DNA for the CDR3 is TGTGCCAGCTCACCCGGGACTAGCGGACTATCGGGCGGCTCCGCCGGGGAGCTGTTTTTT.

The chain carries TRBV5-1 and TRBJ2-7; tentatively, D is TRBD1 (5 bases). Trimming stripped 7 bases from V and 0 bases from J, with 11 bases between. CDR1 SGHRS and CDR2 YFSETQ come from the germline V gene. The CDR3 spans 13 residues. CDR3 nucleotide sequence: TGCGCCAGCCACCCGGACAACTCCTACGAGCAGTACTTC. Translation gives CASHPDNSYEQYF. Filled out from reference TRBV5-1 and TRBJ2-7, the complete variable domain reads KAGVTQTPRYLIKTRGQQVTLSCSPISGHRSVSWYQQTPGQGLQFLFEYFSETQRNKGNFPGRFSGRQFSNSRSEMNVSTLELGDSALYLCASHPDNSYEQYFGPGTRLTVT.

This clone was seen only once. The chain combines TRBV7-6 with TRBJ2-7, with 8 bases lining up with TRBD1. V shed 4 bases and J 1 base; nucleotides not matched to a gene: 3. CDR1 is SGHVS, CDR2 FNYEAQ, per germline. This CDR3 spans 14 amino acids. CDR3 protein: CASSWDRPSYEQYF. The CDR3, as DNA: TGTGCCAGCAGCTGGGACAGGCCATCCTACGAGCAGTACTTC.

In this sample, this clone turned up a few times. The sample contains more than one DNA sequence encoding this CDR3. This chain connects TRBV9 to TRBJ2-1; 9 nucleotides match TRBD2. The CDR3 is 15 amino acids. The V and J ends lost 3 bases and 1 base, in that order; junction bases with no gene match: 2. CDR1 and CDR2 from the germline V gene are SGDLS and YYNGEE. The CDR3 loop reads CASSETSGSYNEQFF. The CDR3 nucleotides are TGTGCCAGCAGCGAAACTAGCGGGTCCTACAATGAGCAGTTCTTC.

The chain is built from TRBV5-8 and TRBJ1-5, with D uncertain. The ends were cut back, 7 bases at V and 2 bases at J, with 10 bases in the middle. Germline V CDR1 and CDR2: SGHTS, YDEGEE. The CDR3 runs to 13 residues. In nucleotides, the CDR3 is TGTGCCAGCCGCCGGGCTGGCAATCAGCCCCAGCATTTT. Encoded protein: CASRRAGNQPQHF.

CDR3 sequence reads: CASSYQGNGEEKLFF. Written as DNA, the CDR3 is TGTGCCAGCAGTTATCAGGGGAATGGTGAAGAAAAACTGTTTTTT. The chain recombines TRBV28 with TRBJ1-4, with D possibly being TRBD1 (6 bases). Per the germline V gene, CDR1 is MDHEN and CDR2 is SYDVKM. This CDR3 is built from 15 residues. The V end lost 4 bases, the J end lost 8 bases, and 17 bases lay between the germline ends.

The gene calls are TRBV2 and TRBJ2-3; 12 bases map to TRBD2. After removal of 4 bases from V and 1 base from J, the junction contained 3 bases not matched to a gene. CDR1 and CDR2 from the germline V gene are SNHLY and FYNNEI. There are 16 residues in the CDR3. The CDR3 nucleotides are TGTGCCAGCAGTGTTCGGACTAGCGGGGGCACAGATACGCAGTATTTT. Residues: CASSVRTSGGTDTQYF.

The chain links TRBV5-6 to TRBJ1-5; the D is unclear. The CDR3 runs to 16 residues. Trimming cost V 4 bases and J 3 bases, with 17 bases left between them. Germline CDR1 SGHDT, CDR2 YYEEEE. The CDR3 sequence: CASSPGVWVLNQPQHF. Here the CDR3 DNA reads TGTGCCAGCAGCCCTGGGGTATGGGTGCTCAATCAGCCCCAGCATTTT.

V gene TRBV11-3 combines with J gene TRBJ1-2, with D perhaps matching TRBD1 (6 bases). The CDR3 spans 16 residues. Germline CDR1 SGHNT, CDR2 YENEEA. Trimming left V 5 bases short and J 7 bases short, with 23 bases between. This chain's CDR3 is CASSNQQGRDPSGYTF. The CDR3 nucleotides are TGTGCCAGCAGCAACCAACAGGGTAGAGATCCTAGTGGCTACACCTTC.

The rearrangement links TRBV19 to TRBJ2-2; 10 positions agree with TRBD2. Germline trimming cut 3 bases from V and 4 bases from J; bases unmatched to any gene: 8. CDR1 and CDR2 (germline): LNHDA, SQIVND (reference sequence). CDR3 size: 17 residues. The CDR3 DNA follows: TGTGCCAGTAGTATCTCAGCGGGAGGGCCGGTCACCGGGGAGCTGTTTTTT. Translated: CASSISAGGPVTGELFF.

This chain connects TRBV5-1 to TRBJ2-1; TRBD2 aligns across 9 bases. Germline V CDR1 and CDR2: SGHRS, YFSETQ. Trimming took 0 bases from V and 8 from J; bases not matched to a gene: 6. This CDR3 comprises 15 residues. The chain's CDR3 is CASSLGGGARDEQFF. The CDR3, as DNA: TGCGCCAGCAGCTTGGGCGGGGGGGCAAGGGATGAGCAGTTCTTC.